A single sample gave rise to the 5 T cell receptor beta chains below, sequenced in a study of blood T cell repertoires in COVID-19. Here immunoSEQ multiplex PCR was the method, and the copy in TCRdb shows in-frame clones only, minus some. The profile covers fewer than 350,000 clones, with roughly 90% appearing a single time and approximately 7.5% taken by the ten largest. The sequenced material came from peripheral blood. These receptors came from a woman in her 30s with COVID-19, enrolled during active disease.

J is TRBJ2-7 and V is TRBV19, with 9 bases that match TRBD1. Germline V gene lookup returns CDR1 LNHDA and CDR2 SQIVND (reference sequence). The CDR3 runs to 17 residues. Trimming cost V 3 bases and J 7 bases; bases outside gene matches: 16. The CDR3 coding sequence is TGTGCCAGTAGTATTAATATCCGACAGGGGGGGAACTGGGAGCAGTACTTC. Translation gives CASSINIRQGGNWEQYF.

This clone was seen only a few times. The CDR3 bases are TGCGCCAGCAGCCGGGGGTTACAGGGGGCCTCCTACGAGCAGTACTTC. Translating it yields CASSRGLQGASYEQYF. The chain links TRBV4-1 to TRBJ2-7; 9 nucleotides match TRBD1. The CDR3 extends over 16 amino acids. V gave up 4 bases and J gave up 0 bases; unmatched junction bases: 7. Per the germline V gene, CDR1 is MGHRA and CDR2 is YSYEKL.

The V and J genes are TRBV28 and TRBJ1-1; D not certain. In germline, CDR1 is MDHEN, CDR2 SYDVKM. CDR3 size: 13 residues. V was cut by 5 bases and J by 4 bases, with 11 bases left in between. CDR3 protein: CASSPGVPTEAFF. The CDR3 DNA follows: TGTGCCAGCAGTCCCGGGGTCCCCACTGAAGCTTTCTTT. Based on the CDR3 plus reference TRBV28 and TRBJ1-1, the full variable domain is DVKVTQSSRYLVKRTGEKVFLECVQDMDHENMFWYRQDPGLGLRLIYFSYDVKMKEKGDIPEGYSVSREKKERFSLILESASTNQTSMYLCASSPGVPTEAFFGQGTRLTVV.

The chain recombines TRBV5-1 with TRBJ1-1; 8 bases match TRBD1. There are 14 residues in the CDR3. Germline V gene lookup returns CDR1 SGHRS and CDR2 YFSETQ. V gave up 4 bases and J gave up 5 bases; unmatched junction bases: 7. This CDR3 reads CASSPDRAVTEAFF. The DNA of the CDR3 is TGCGCCAGCAGCCCGGACAGGGCCGTTACTGAAGCTTTCTTT.

The chain recombines TRBV7-3 with TRBJ1-5; 11 nucleotides line up with TRBD1. The CDR3 extends over 17 amino acids. Losses at the gene ends were 2 bases for V and 6 bases for J; bases not matched to a gene: 9. Germline CDR1 SGHTA, CDR2 FQGTGA. CDR3 in DNA: TGTGCCAGCAGCTTATCAGGGGACAGGGGGAGCCCTCAGCCCCAGCATTTT. The encoded protein is CASSLSGDRGSPQPQHF.